The 6 T cell receptor beta chains below come from one sample, sequenced in a study of a mutant IDH1 vaccine in newly diagnosed glioma. No antigen has been identified for these receptors. Time point reported: week 23, last vaccination. It was 300 ug of mutant IDH1 20-mer peptide that made up each vaccine dose, given with topical imiquimod. The method was immunoSEQ multiplex PCR; TCRdb's version includes in-frame clones alone and lacks a portion of them. The sample lists 25,000 to 35,000 clones; 88% were seen once. This material consisted of PBMCs, taken from a glioma patient whose treatment included an IDH1 peptide vaccine. The origin of the receptors is a middle-aged man with glioma.

J is TRBJ1-4 and V is TRBV15; 8 bases agree with TRBD1. There are 18 residues in the CDR3. Trimming at V came to 0 bases and at J to 3 bases, leaving 9 bases not matched to a gene. Germline lookup yields CDR1 LNHNV and CDR2 YYDKDF (reference sequence). The CDR3 here is CATSRDYTRGLSNEKLFF. The CDR3 region has the DNA TGTGCCACCAGCAGAGATTACACCAGGGGGCTATCTAATGAAAAACTGTTTTTT.

Notes on this clone: Other DNA sequences in this specimen translate into the identical CDR3. V gene TRBV5-6 combines with J gene TRBJ2-3; D call uncertain. Germline CDR1 SGHDT, CDR2 YYEEEE. V lost 4 bases and J 5 bases, leaving 11 bases between the germline ends. This CDR3 region has 13 residues. CDR3 amino acids: CASSPTWGDTQYF. The DNA for the CDR3 is TGTGCCAGCAGCCCAACTTGGGGAGATACGCAGTATTTT.

Judged by abundance, this clone is medium-sized. The CDR3 region has the DNA TGCGCCAGCAGCCAAGAAGGCAGTTTTGAAAAACTGTTTTTT. Encoded protein: CASSQEGSFEKLFF. The chain employs TRBV4-1 and TRBJ1-4; unclear D gene. V lost 0 bases, J lost 7 bases, and 9 bases lay in between. Germline V gene sequence: CDR1 MGHRA, CDR2 YSYEKL. The CDR3 length is 14 residues.

The genes are TRBV13 and TRBJ2-1, with 8 bases identical to TRBD2. The CDR3 is 12 residues long. V shed 3 bases, J shed 15 bases, and the junction held 7 bases outside the gene matches. CDR1 and CDR2 (germline): PRHDT, FYEKMQ (reference sequence). This chain's CDR3 is CASSLAAGGTFF. For the CDR3, the DNA is TGTGCCAGCAGCTTGGCGGCGGGGGGCACGTTCTTC.

The chain uses TRBV4-1 and TRBJ2-3; 7 bases agree with TRBD2. V was clipped by 1 base and J by 0 bases; unmatched bases: 4. The CDR3 consists of 16 residues. Germline V gives CDR1 MGHRA, CDR2 YSYEKL. CDR3 protein: CASSQVALASTDTQYF. In DNA, the CDR3 is TGCGCCAGCAGCCAAGTTGCACTAGCGAGCACAGATACGCAGTATTTT.

The J gene is TRBJ1-1, the V gene TRBV19; a weak D match, TRBD1 (6 bases). The CDR3 is made up of 15 amino acids. CDR1 and CDR2 (germline): LNHDA, SQIVND (reference sequence). Trimming left V 5 bases short and J 6 bases short, with 19 bases between. The CDR3 sequence is CASSLISGHRAEAFF. The CDR3 DNA reads as TGTGCCAGTAGTCTCATTTCGGGACACCGGGCTGAAGCTTTCTTT.